This T cell receptor beta chain was identified in a study of cytomegalovirus exposure and HLA in healthy donors. General study findings and limits: A later analysis found TCR association rates differed by HLA locus, highest for DRB1 and lowest for HLA-C. Later on, a genetic analysis was performed. It linked a missense variant in DCLRE1C with V- and J-gene trimming of TCR beta.

Trimming stripped 2 bases from V and 0 bases from J, with 6 bases between. The CDR3 runs 14 residues. From germline, CDR1 is SGHDT and CDR2 YYEEEE. PCR primers comprised 60 Vbeta and 13 Jbeta primers. The data were produced by immunoSEQ multiplex PCR, yet TCRdb's version contains in-frame clones alone and is incomplete. The sample includes 140,000 to 150,000 clones, 80% of them seen just once. Concerning this clone itself: Its antigen is unknown.

The sequencing sample was made of PBMCs. The sequence derives from a woman aged 30 to 39 in good health and CMV-seronegative. This rearrangement joins TRBV5-6 to TRBJ2-4; D call uncertain. The CDR3 loop reads CASSFSLAKNIQYF. CDR3 bases: TGTGCCAGCAGCTTTTCATTAGCCAAAAACATTCAGTACTTC.